These T cell receptor beta chains were read from a single sample in a study of blood T cell repertoires in COVID-19. Sequencing used immunoSEQ multiplex PCR; TCRdb keeps in-frame clones, though not all of them. The table shows fewer than 80,000 clones, with roughly 71% occurring only once. Specimen: peripheral blood. The receptors come from an elderly woman with acute or convalescent COVID-19. Each CDR3 is given with its conserved first and last residue. The D gene is left open where the match is weak. Clone size is shown for a subset of rows, as once, few, many or a class of expanded clone.

D gene,V gene,clone size,J gene,CDR3 protein,CDR3 DNA
TRBD1,TRBV2,NA,TRBJ1-5,CASSATGGGPQHF,TGTGCCAGCAGTGCAACAGGGGGTGGGCCCCAGCATTTT
NA,TRBV6-6,few,TRBJ2-2,CASSYDSNTGELFF,TGTGCCAGCAGTTACGACAGTAACACCGGGGAGCTGTTTTTT
TRBD2,TRBV24-1,once,TRBJ2-3,CATSDTIVGTSSHTQYF,TGTGCCACCAGTGACACTATTGTCGGGACTAGTTCCCATACGCAGTATTTT
TRBD1,TRBV28,NA,TRBJ1-2,CASSRLGPGTGENYGYTF,TGTGCCAGCAGTCGCTTAGGGCCCGGGACAGGGGAAAACTATGGCTACACCTTC
NA,TRBV29-1,NA,TRBJ2-3,CSVEGPGTDTQYF,TGCAGCGTTGAAGGTCCAGGCACAGATACGCAGTATTTT
NA,TRBV27,NA,TRBJ2-2,CASSLMSTNTGELFF,TGTGCCAGCAGTTTAATGTCTACTAACACCGGGGAGCTGTTTTTT
NA,TRBV11-2,NA,TRBJ2-5,CASSRQTGPQETQYF,TGTGCCAGCAGCAGACAAACAGGCCCTCAAGAGACCCAGTACTTC
TRBD1,TRBV4-1,once,TRBJ2-7,CASSQGPGQSSYEQYF,TGCGCCAGCAGCCAAGGCCCGGGACAGTCGTCCTACGAGCAGTACTTC
NA,TRBV24-1,few,TRBJ2-1,CATPRSGLGFRDEQFF,TGTGCCACCCCCAGAAGCGGGTTAGGGTTTAGGGATGAGCAGTTCTTC
TRBD1,TRBV7-6,NA,TRBJ1-1,CASSSTGGGEAFF,TGTGCCAGCAGCTCCACAGGGGGCGGTGAAGCTTTCTTT
NA,TRBV7-9,once,TRBJ2-1,CASSLSGRDRLF,TGTGCCAGCAGCTTATCGGGGCGGGATCGCCTCTTC
TRBD2,TRBV4-2,NA,TRBJ2-1,CASSQDQAGTSGYNEQFF,TGTGCCAGCAGCCAAGATCAAGCCGGGACTAGCGGATACAATGAGCAGTTCTTC
NA,TRBV28,NA,TRBJ1-2,CASSSAMDGYTF,TGTGCCAGCAGTAGCGCAATGGATGGCTACACCTTC
TRBD1,TRBV6-5,many,TRBJ2-7,CASSWTGPSYEQYF,TGTGCCAGCAGTTGGACAGGACCATCCTACGAGCAGTACTTC
TRBD2,TRBV4-3,NA,TRBJ2-1,CASSKGTSGRGEQFF,TGCGCCAGCAGCAAAGGGACTAGCGGGAGAGGGGAGCAGTTCTTC
NA,TRBV12-3/TRBV12-4,NA,TRBJ2-2,CASSIRDTGELFF,TGTGCCAGCAGTATCCGCGACACCGGGGAGCTGTTTTTT
NA,TRBV5-1,few,TRBJ1-6,CASSQRTLDNSPLHF,TGCGCCAGCAGCCAGAGGACACTTGATAATTCACCCCTCCACTTT
TRBD1,TRBV2,NA,TRBJ1-2,CASSEFSGGAYGYTF,TGTGCCAGCAGTGAATTTTCAGGGGGCGCCTATGGCTACACCTTC
NA,TRBV19,few,TRBJ1-1,CASSRQHATEAFF,TGTGCCAGTAGTCGACAGCACGCCACTGAAGCTTTCTTT
NA,TRBV19,NA,TRBJ1-4,CASSIGTASNEKLFF,TGTGCCAGTAGTATAGGGACAGCCTCCAATGAAAAACTGTTTTTT
NA,TRBV12-3/TRBV12-4,NA,TRBJ2-7,CASSLSSSYEQYF,TGTGCCAGCAGTTTGTCCTCCTCCTACGAGCAGTACTTC
NA,TRBV12-3/TRBV12-4,NA,TRBJ1-1,CASKEQGRDEAFF,TGTGCCAGCAAAGAACAGGGTAGGGATGAAGCTTTCTTT
TRBD1,TRBV23-1,NA,TRBJ2-3,CASSPRTGGSTDTQYF,TGCGCCAGCAGCCCGAGGACAGGTGGGAGCACAGATACGCAGTATTTT
NA,TRBV6-1,NA,TRBJ1-4,CASSEASRSHATNEKLFF,TGTGCCAGCAGTGAAGCTTCACGGAGCCATGCAACTAATGAAAAACTGTTTTTT
NA,TRBV6-6,NA,TRBJ1-1,CASSYSTPGMNTEAFF,TGTGCCAGCAGTTACTCGACCCCGGGGATGAACACTGAAGCTTTCTTT
NA,TRBV28,NA,TRBJ2-7,CASSSTREQYF,TGTGCCAGCAGTTCGACCAGGGAGCAGTACTTC
NA,TRBV4-3,NA,TRBJ1-1,CASSQEATGFTEAFF,TGCGCCAGCAGCCAAGAAGCTACGGGATTCACTGAAGCTTTCTTT
NA,TRBV12-3/TRBV12-4,NA,TRBJ2-7,CASSLQGWWYF,TGTGCCAGCAGCTTACAGGGTTGGTGGTACTTC